This passage covers 7 T cell receptor beta chains from one sample sequenced in a study of T cells expressing NK-cell markers. TCRdb re-called the 5' RACE reads, yielding one record per CDR3 amino acid sequence without DNA. The sample's table shows about 540,000 distinct CDR3 sequences. Sequences were obtained from blood T cells: a sorted CD56 or NKG2C T cell subset, CD4+ or CD8+ T cells, or bulk PBMC T cells (not recorded which). These receptors were collected from a man between 18 and 29 years old in good health.

The chain uses TRBV7-2 and TRBJ2-5; TCRdb designates TRBD2, a call that cannot be tested without DNA. The CDR3 is 16 residues long. Germline assignment: CDR1 SGHTA and CDR2 FQGNSA. The CDR3 spells CASSLGLAGGRETQYF.

The genes are TRBV10-3 and TRBJ2-3; TCRdb selects TRBD1, and the lack of DNA leaves this call unchecked. The length of the CDR3 is 14 residues. The germline gives CDR1 ENHRY, CDR2 SYGVKD. CDR3 loop: CAINSGTGADTQYF.

The chain has TRBV7-2 and TRBJ2-1; the D call of TRBD2 rests on TCRdb alone, since no DNA is present to check it. Germline assignment: CDR1 SGHTA and CDR2 FQGNSA. CDR3 length: 16 amino acids. The CDR3 loop reads CASSLNSPGLNGEQFF.

This chain joins TRBV19 and TRBJ1-1; TCRdb's D call of TRBD1 is untestable without DNA. The CDR3 runs to 13 residues. From germline, CDR1 is LNHDA and CDR2 SQIVND (reference sequence). CDR3 protein: CASLRGRGTEAFF.

The chain couples TRBV12-3 or TRBV12-4 to TRBJ1-2; TCRdb designates TRBD1, a call that cannot be tested without DNA. CDR3 length equals 13 residues. The CDR3 spells CASGRTGDYGYTF.

The rearrangement links TRBV20-1 to TRBJ2-3; TCRdb's assignment of TRBD2 cannot be checked, as there is no DNA. Germline CDR1 and CDR2: DFQATT and SNEGSKA (reference sequence). CDR3 length: 14 amino acids. CDR3 sequence: CSARDVGESDTQYF.

The rearrangement uses TRBV5-1 and TRBJ2-2; TCRdb outputs TRBD2, but without DNA this stays unchecked. Germline V lookup: CDR1 SGHRS, CDR2 YFSETQ. This CDR3 is 15 amino acids long. The CDR3 loop reads CASSLVAGNTGELFF.